This TCR beta chain is drawn from a study of persistence of HIV-infected CD4 T cells. General study results and limits: Degenerate expanded CDR3beta sequences were enriched among CMV- and Gag-responding cells. Rare CMV-responding cells carrying HIV-1 proviruses were not analyzed separately for TCR.

This was the immunoSEQ version 4 assay in survey mode. The assay was immunoSEQ multiplex PCR, and TCRdb's table has in-frame clones only and misses some. The sample has about 46,000 clones; 85% to 90% are singletons. Of note for this clone: Its antigen remains unidentified.

Cells were stimulated nonspecifically with anti-CD3/anti-CD28 magnetic beads. Sorting selected CD4+ T cells upregulating both CD40 ligand and CD69. For approximately 17 hours, CD8-depleted PBMCs received anti-CD28/CD49d costimulation, a CD40-blocking antibody and enfuvirtide. The CDR3 runs to 16 residues. Looked up from germline, CDR1 is SGHTA and CDR2 is FQGNSA. Trimming shortened V by 5 bases and J by 6 bases, and 22 bases separated the two germline ends. This receptor was taken from an adult woman with HIV who was CMV-seropositive. Source: CD4+ T cells sorted from PBMCs after approximately 19-hour stimulation, taken from a patient who received antiretroviral therapy. This rearrangement joins TRBV7-2 to TRBJ1-2; maybe TRBD1 (5 bases). CDR3 DNA: TGTGCCAGCAGCGCACCAGGGACTCCTAATTTCAATGGCTACACCTTC. Translating gives CASSAPGTPNFNGYTF. The variable domain in full, with the rest retrieved from reference TRBV7-2 and TRBJ1-2, is GAGVSQSPSNKVTEKGKDVELRCDPISGHTALYWYRQSLGQGLEFLIYFQGNSAPDKSGLPSDRFSAERTGGSVSTLTIQRTQQEDSAVYLCASSAPGTPNFNGYTFGSGTRLTVV.